The 25 T cell receptor beta chains given below trace back to one sample, sequenced in a study of T cell responses to AZD1222 COVID-19 vaccine. Clones were sequenced by immunoSEQ multiplex PCR, and TCRdb holds only the in-frame ones, with some missing. The profile shows roughly 76,000 clones, about nine tenths of them singletons. The specimen comprised peripheral blood, sampled on day 0 of AZD1222 vaccination. These TCRs come from an adult in good health.

The chain combines TRBV27 with TRBJ2-3, with TRBD2 matching over 7 bases. In germline, CDR1 is MNHEY, CDR2 SMNVEV (reference sequence). This CDR3 comprises 15 residues. Germline trimming cut 4 bases from V and 2 bases from J; bases unmatched to any gene: 6. CDR3 protein: CASSSRGSDTDTQYF. Written as DNA, the CDR3 is TGTGCCAGCAGTTCGCGGGGGTCGGACACAGATACGCAGTATTTT.

The V call is TRBV16, the J call TRBJ2-2; D gene unclear. Germline CDR1 reads KGHSY; CDR2 reads FQNENV. This CDR3 is 15 amino acids long. Trimming pared 1 base from V and 4 bases from J, leaving 10 bases between. CDR3: CASSQWAEVTGELFF. The CDR3 DNA sequence: TGTGCCAGCAGCCAATGGGCAGAAGTCACCGGGGAGCTGTTTTTT. The variable domain in full, completed from reference TRBV16 and TRBJ2-2, reads GEEVAQTPKHLVRGEGQKAKLYCAPIKGHSYVFWYQQVLKNEFKFLISFQNENVFDETGMPKERFSAKCLPNSPCSLEIQATKLEDSAVYFCASSQWAEVTGELFFGEGSRLTVL.

The V call is TRBV11-2, the J call TRBJ1-2, with 11 bases that match TRBD1. V was clipped by 4 bases and J by 5 bases; unmatched bases: 3. The V gene's germline CDR1 is SGHAT and CDR2 FQNNGV. The CDR3 has 14 residues. CDR3 loop: CASSSGQGGYGYTF. The CDR3 nucleotides are TGTGCCAGCAGCTCGGGACAGGGGGGGTATGGCTACACCTTC.

Only one count was recorded for this clone. The gene calls are TRBV9 and TRBJ2-6; D not certain. The CDR3 contains 12 residues. CDR1 and CDR2 from the germline V gene are SGDLS and YYNGEE. V was clipped by 7 bases and J by 2 bases, with 4 bases between them. The CDR3: CASAPGANVLTF. The DNA for the CDR3 is TGTGCCAGCGCACCTGGGGCCAACGTCCTGACTTTC.

The chain couples TRBV19 to TRBJ2-2; the match to TRBD1 covers 7 bases. Germline V gene sequence: CDR1 LNHDA, CDR2 SQIVND (reference sequence). The ends lost 5 bases at V and 7 bases at J; junction bases unmatched: 7. The CDR3 is 14 amino acids. DNA for the CDR3: TGTGCCAGTAGTCCCTCGACAGGGAACGGGGAGCTGTTTTTT. Translation gives CASSPSTGNGELFF.

This chain links TRBV6-5 with TRBJ2-1; maybe TRBD2 (6 bases). V shed 2 bases and J shed 9 bases, with 11 bases lying between them. The CDR3 runs to 13 residues. Germline V gene sequence: CDR1 MNHEY, CDR2 SVGAGI. The CDR3 loop is CASSYIMGGEQFF. In nucleotides, the CDR3 is TGTGCCAGCAGTTACATCATGGGAGGTGAGCAGTTCTTC.

CDR3: CAWSVQGRTKYNEQFF. As DNA, the CDR3 is TGTGCCTGGAGTGTACAAGGACGGACGAAGTACAATGAGCAGTTCTTC. The chain has TRBV30 and TRBJ2-1; D not certain. Trimming cost V 0 bases and J 4 bases, with 16 bases left between them. The CDR3 length is 16 residues. Germline lookup yields CDR1 GTSNPN and CDR2 SVGIG (reference sequence). The full variable domain, in which reference TRBV30 and TRBJ2-1 provide the parts outside the CDR3, is SQTIHQWPATLVQPVGSPLSLECTVEGTSNPNLYWYRQAAGRGLQLLFYSVGIGQISSEVPQNLSASRPQDRQFILSSKKLLLSDSGFYLCAWSVQGRTKYNEQFFGPGTRLTVL.

V usage is TRBV7-3 and J usage is TRBJ1-2; 7 bases are shared with TRBD1. The V and J ends lost 2 bases and 8 bases, in that order; junction bases with no gene match: 11. Germline V lookup: CDR1 SGHTA, CDR2 FQGTGA. The CDR3 extends over 15 amino acids. The CDR3 reads CASSLSPDRVAGYTF. The DNA for the CDR3 is TGTGCCAGCAGCTTATCGCCTGACAGGGTGGCAGGCTACACCTTC.

The V gene is TRBV18, the J gene TRBJ1-1; unclear D gene. CDR3 length: 15 amino acids. Deletions cut 6 bases from V and 3 bases from J, with 17 bases between. CDR1 is KGHSH and CDR2 is LQKENI in the germline V gene. The chain's CDR3 is CASSLVRREDTEAFF. The CDR3 DNA sequence: TGTGCCAGCTCCCTGGTGAGGAGGGAAGACACTGAAGCTTTCTTT.

The CDR3 reads CSVEMWGQGTGELFF. The DNA for the CDR3 is TGCAGCGTTGAAATGTGGGGACAGGGCACCGGGGAGCTGTTTTTT. J is TRBJ2-2 and V is TRBV29-1; 9 bases match TRBD1. The CDR3 sequence is 15 residues long. J was trimmed by 4 bases and V by 2 bases; bases with no gene match: 5. Per germline, CDR1 SQVTM and CDR2 ANQGSEA.

This chain connects TRBV2 to TRBJ1-1; no clear D gene. Trimming cost V 8 bases and J 8 bases, with 12 bases left between them. In germline, CDR1 is SNHLY, CDR2 FYNNEI. The CDR3 totals 11 residues. CDR3 loop: CASGRDLEAFF. CDR3 in DNA: TGTGCCAGCGGGCGGGATTTAGAAGCTTTCTTT.

The chain employs TRBV5-8 and TRBJ2-1; TRBD2 is a possible D gene (7 bases). The V gene lost 5 bases and the J gene lost 5 bases, with 20 bases spanning the gap. Germline CDR1 reads SGHTS; CDR2 reads YDEGEE. CDR3 length: 16 amino acids. Written as DNA, the CDR3 is TGTGCCAGCAGTGTGATCGGCGGGGGCCCCCACAATGAGCAGTTCTTC. Protein product: CASSVIGGGPHNEQFF.

This chain joins TRBV4-2 and TRBJ1-5; the match to TRBD1 covers 10 bases. Germline trimming cut 1 base from V and 3 bases from J; bases unmatched to any gene: 6. This CDR3 contains 17 residues. Germline V gene sequence: CDR1 LGHNA, CDR2 YNFKEQ. Here the CDR3 DNA reads TGTGCCAGCAGCCAAGGACAGGGGGCGACCAACAATCAGCCCCAGCATTTT. It encodes CASSQGQGATNNQPQHF.

This chain connects TRBV7-3 to TRBJ2-3; 7 nucleotides line up with TRBD2. J was trimmed by 3 bases and V by 1 base; bases with no gene match: 1. CDR1 and CDR2 (germline): SGHTA, FQGTGA. The CDR3 is 14 amino acids. The CDR3 reads CASSLRAGTDTQYF. CDR3 coding DNA: TGTGCCAGCAGCTTAAGAGCGGGAACAGATACGCAGTATTTT.

Here the CDR3 reads CASSSGTGGLGNIQYF. The CDR3 nucleotides read TGTGCCAGCAGTTCCGGGACAGGGGGCTTGGGGAACATTCAGTACTTC. The genes are TRBV6-5 and TRBJ2-4, with 12 bases matching TRBD1. The CDR3 is 16 residues long. CDR1 MNHEY and CDR2 SVGAGI come from the germline V gene. V was pared by 4 bases and J by 7 bases, with 8 bases of the junction left unmatched.

The rearrangement uses TRBV28 and TRBJ1-1; D gene uncertain. Per the germline V gene, CDR1 is MDHEN and CDR2 is SYDVKM. The V end was cut by 5 bases, the J end by 0 bases, with 13 bases between. This CDR3 is built from 15 residues. The CDR3 DNA follows: TGTGCCAGCAGTCAATCGGGCCCCATGAACACTGAAGCTTTCTTT. Its translation is CASSQSGPMNTEAFF.

The V gene is TRBV5-6, the J gene TRBJ2-4; D unresolved. The V gene lost 1 base and the J gene lost 0 bases, with 8 bases spanning the gap. The CDR3 has 15 residues. Germline assignment: CDR1 SGHDT and CDR2 YYEEEE. This CDR3 is CASSLWYIAKNIQYF. The CDR3, as DNA: TGTGCCAGCAGCTTGTGGTACATAGCCAAAAACATTCAGTACTTC.

The gene calls are TRBV5-4 and TRBJ1-1; TRBD1 might be the D (6 bases). Trimming removed 0 bases from V and 11 bases from J, with 17 bases in between. CDR1 and CDR2 (germline): SGHNT, YYREEE (reference sequence). The CDR3 consists of 14 residues. CDR3 nucleotides: TGTGCCAGCAGCTTGGGCGCGGGGGCCGGGATGGCTTTCTTT. Amino acid sequence: CASSLGAGAGMAFF.

The gene calls are TRBV19 and TRBJ1-1; 7 nucleotides line up with TRBD1. The junction had 9 bases not matched to a gene; V was cut back by 4 bases and J by 4 bases. The length of the CDR3 is 15 residues. The germline CDR1 and CDR2 sequences are LNHDA and SQIVND (reference sequence). Here the CDR3 DNA reads TGTGCCAGTAGTAAGAGACAGGGAATGGGCACTGAAGCTTTCTTT. Translated: CASSKRQGMGTEAFF.

The V gene is TRBV29-1, the J gene TRBJ1-2; tentatively, D is TRBD1 (6 bases). The CDR3 totals 12 residues. V was trimmed by 2 bases and J by 4 bases, leaving 8 bases between them. Germline V CDR1 and CDR2: SQVTM, ANQGSEA. The CDR3 spells CSVEIGGYGYTF. DNA for the CDR3: TGCAGCGTTGAAATAGGGGGCTATGGCTACACCTTC.

This chain connects TRBV9 to TRBJ2-4, with 7 bases lining up with TRBD1. Germline assignment: CDR1 SGDLS and CDR2 YYNGEE. The CDR3 sequence is 16 residues long. The V and J ends lost 4 bases and 2 bases, in that order; junction bases with no gene match: 9. The CDR3 coding sequence is TGTGCCAGCAGCCCTCGACAGGGAGCGCCCAAAAACATTCAGTACTTC. It yields the protein CASSPRQGAPKNIQYF.

The chain carries TRBV7-9 and TRBJ1-5; D is possibly TRBD1 (5 bases). Per the germline V gene, CDR1 is SEHNR and CDR2 is FQNEAQ (reference sequence). The CDR3 is made up of 14 amino acids. V was cut by 4 bases and J by 1 base, with 8 bases left in between. CDR3 protein: CASSSGGSNQPQHF. The CDR3 nucleotides read TGTGCCAGCAGCTCCGGGGGGAGCAATCAGCCCCAGCATTTT.

V is TRBV6-5 and J is TRBJ1-6, with D maybe TRBD1 (5 bases). The CDR3 is 13 residues long. The ends were cut back, 6 bases at V and 14 bases at J, with 17 bases in the middle. Germline V gene sequence: CDR1 MNHEY, CDR2 SVGAGI. CDR3 coding DNA: TGTGCCAGCAGAGACCCAGGGATCTATTCCCTCCACTTT. Protein sequence: CASRDPGIYSLHF.

V usage is TRBV5-4 and J usage is TRBJ2-3, with 7 positions matching TRBD1. This CDR3 contains 15 residues. CDR1 is SGHNT and CDR2 is YYREEE in the germline V gene (reference sequence). J gave up 2 bases and V 3 bases, and 6 bases lay outside the gene matches. CDR3: CASSSPRGYTDTQYF. The CDR3, as DNA: TGTGCCAGCAGCTCACCCAGGGGGTACACAGATACGCAGTATTTT.

The chain links TRBV7-3 to TRBJ2-2, with 9 bases aligning to TRBD2. V lost 5 bases to trimming and J lost 7 bases; unmatched junction nucleotides: 8. Germline V gene sequence: CDR1 SGHTA, CDR2 FQGTGA. The CDR3 spans 15 residues. This chain's CDR3 is CASSVSGGMVGELFF. Written as DNA, the CDR3 is TGTGCCAGCAGCGTCAGCGGGGGGATGGTCGGGGAGCTGTTTTTT.